The sequence of this T cell receptor (beta chain) was determined in a study of blood T cell repertoires in COVID-19. Overall study: Samples taken during acute and convalescent COVID-19 were collected in the United States, Italy and Spain.

Germline assignment: CDR1 SEHNR and CDR2 FQNEAQ (reference sequence). V was trimmed by 3 bases and J by 2 bases, leaving 10 bases between them. The CDR3 consists of 15 residues. Sequencing was performed with immunoSEQ multiplex PCR; in TCRdb, only in-frame clones are kept and a portion is missing. Altogether approximately 280,000 clones are present, 84% being singletons, with the ten largest covering about 1.6%. V usage is TRBV7-9 and J usage is TRBJ1-4, with D possibly matching TRBD1 (6 bases). The specimen was peripheral blood. This receptor was taken from a human donor with COVID-19, enrolled during active disease. The donor label of this sample is uncertain. CDR3 nucleotides: TGTGCCAGCAGCTTCTCCGGACAGACTAATGAAAAACTGTTTTTT. This codes for CASSFSGQTNEKLFF.